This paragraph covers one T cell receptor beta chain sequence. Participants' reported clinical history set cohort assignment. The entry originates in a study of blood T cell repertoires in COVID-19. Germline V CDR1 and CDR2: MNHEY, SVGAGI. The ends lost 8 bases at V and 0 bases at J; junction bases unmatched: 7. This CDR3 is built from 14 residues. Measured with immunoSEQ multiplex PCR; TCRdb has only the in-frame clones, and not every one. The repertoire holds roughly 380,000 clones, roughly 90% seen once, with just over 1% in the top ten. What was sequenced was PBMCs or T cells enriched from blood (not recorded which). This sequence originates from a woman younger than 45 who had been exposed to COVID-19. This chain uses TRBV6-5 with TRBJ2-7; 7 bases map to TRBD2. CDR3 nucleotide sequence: TGTGCCAGCGTACTAGCGACCGCCTCCTACGAGCAGTACTTC. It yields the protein CASVLATASYEQYF.